This passage covers 25 T cell receptor beta chains from one sample sequenced in a study of T cells expressing NK-cell markers. One entry per CDR3 protein, without DNA, is what TCRdb gives after re-calling the 5' RACE reads. The sample totals some 150,000 distinct CDR3 sequences; its top ten clones hold 12%. Sequencing used blood T cells: a sorted CD56 or NKG2C T cell subset, CD4+ or CD8+ T cells, or bulk PBMC T cells (not recorded which). Receptor source: a man aged 18 to 29 in good health.

This chain uses TRBV29-1 with TRBJ2-2; the D call of TRBD2 rests on TCRdb alone, since no DNA is present to check it. CDR3 length: 17 amino acids. Germline-derived CDR1 and CDR2 are SQVTM and ANQGSEA. The CDR3 protein is CSVVGSGRGRHTGELFF.

The chain joins TRBV20-1 to TRBJ2-3; TCRdb calls TRBD2, which cannot be checked without DNA. This CDR3 is built from 15 residues. Germline lookup yields CDR1 DFQATT and CDR2 SNEGSKA (reference sequence). CDR3: CSALLIAWDTDTQYF.

This chain joins TRBV28 and TRBJ2-7. Germline V gene data show CDR1 as MDHEN and CDR2 as SYDVKM. The CDR3 covers 13 residues. CDR3 residues: CASSQPAMYEQYF. The full variable domain, with the rest looked up from reference TRBV28 and TRBJ2-7, is DVKVTQSSRYLVKRTGEKVFLECVQDMDHENMFWYRQDPGLGLRLIYFSYDVKMKEKGDIPEGYSVSREKKERFSLILESASTNQTSMYLCASSQPAMYEQYFGPGTRLTVT.

The V and J genes are TRBV7-8 and TRBJ2-7. Germline V gives CDR1 SGHVS, CDR2 FQNEAQ. This CDR3 region has 14 residues. Here the CDR3 reads CASSSEGTPYEQYF.

The V call is TRBV30, the J call TRBJ2-1; with no DNA, the TCRdb D assignment of TRBD1 cannot be verified. Germline-derived CDR1 and CDR2 are GTSNPN and SVGIG (reference sequence). This CDR3 spans 13 amino acids. The CDR3 reads CAWTVARAHEQFF.

This chain connects TRBV5-6 to TRBJ2-3; without DNA, the TCRdb call of TRBD1 cannot be checked. The germline V gene encodes CDR1 SGHDT and CDR2 YYEEEE. This CDR3 is built from 13 residues. CDR3: CASSISGGNTQYF.

The rearrangement links TRBV2 to TRBJ2-1; TCRdb returns TRBD1, unconfirmable since there is no DNA. Germline V lookup: CDR1 SNHLY, CDR2 FYNNEI. The CDR3 covers 11 residues. CDR3 sequence reads: CASSVSRDSVF.

This sequence joins TRBV5-6 and TRBJ2-1; TCRdb designates TRBD2, a call that cannot be tested without DNA. This CDR3 spans 15 amino acids. Germline V gives CDR1 SGHDT, CDR2 YYEEEE. This chain's CDR3 is CASSLLAGGNNEQFF.

This chain uses TRBV4-3 with TRBJ2-7. This CDR3 spans 16 amino acids. CDR1 is LGHNA and CDR2 is YSLEER in the germline V gene. This CDR3 is CASSQDRATVVYEQYF.

The V gene is TRBV4-2, the J gene TRBJ2-7. The CDR3 consists of 13 residues. Germline CDR1 LGHNA, CDR2 YNFKEQ. This CDR3 reads CASSLGDPYEQYF.

The gene calls are TRBV29-1 and TRBJ2-7; lacking DNA, the TRBD1 call made by TCRdb goes unchecked. CDR1 is SQVTM, CDR2 ANQGSEA, per germline. The CDR3 runs 16 residues. The CDR3 spells CSVGPPEREGPYEQYF.

The rearrangement joins TRBV2 to TRBJ1-3; TCRdb's D call, TRBD1, is unchecked because there is no DNA. The CDR3 loop spans 15 amino acids. CDR1 is SNHLY, CDR2 FYNNEI, per germline. CDR3 amino acids: CATRVDSDSGNTIYF.

V usage is TRBV29-1 and J usage is TRBJ2-3; the TCRdb call, TRBD2, lacks DNA for checking. The CDR3 runs to 18 residues. The germline gives CDR1 SQVTM, CDR2 ANQGSEA. This CDR3 reads CSVEIGTSGRGGTDTQYF.

The chain links TRBV20-1 to TRBJ2-4; no DNA is available, so the TRBD2 call from TCRdb remains unchecked. Looked up from germline, CDR1 is DFQATT and CDR2 is SNEGSKA (reference sequence). The CDR3 is made up of 15 amino acids. Here the CDR3 reads CSARDYQRERNIQYF.

The rearrangement uses TRBV7-8 and TRBJ1-1. Germline V gene lookup returns CDR1 SGHVS and CDR2 FQNEAQ. The CDR3 is made up of 11 amino acids. The CDR3 here is CASEFGTEAFF.

The chain links TRBV30 to TRBJ2-3. CDR1 and CDR2 from the germline V gene are GTSNPN and SVGIG (reference sequence). The CDR3 is 14 amino acids. CDR3 loop: CAWSNGLSTDTQYF.

This chain uses TRBV4-3 with TRBJ2-7; TCRdb gives TRBD1 as the D gene, but with no DNA this cannot be confirmed. The germline gives CDR1 LGHNA, CDR2 YSLEER. CDR3 length equals 17 residues. The CDR3 region is CASSQSVWQGESYEQYF.

CDR3 residues: CASSRVVDIQYF. The chain uses TRBV2 and TRBJ2-4. Germline CDR1 and CDR2: SNHLY and FYNNEI. This CDR3 is 12 amino acids long. The full variable domain, with the rest looked up from reference TRBV2 and TRBJ2-4, is EPEVTQTPSHQVTQMGQEVILRCVPISNHLYFYWYRQILGQKVEFLVSFYNNEISEKSEIFDDQFSVERPDGSNFTLKIRSTKLEDSAMYFCASSRVVDIQYFGAGTRLSVL.

This chain connects TRBV20-1 to TRBJ1-1; the TCRdb call, TRBD1, lacks DNA for checking. CDR1 and CDR2 (germline): DFQATT, SNEGSKA (reference sequence). The CDR3 is 13 amino acids. CDR3 amino acids: CSARGPGNTEAFF.

The V call is TRBV4-1, the J call TRBJ2-5. There are 14 residues in the CDR3. CDR1 and CDR2 (germline): MGHRA, YSYEKL. CDR3 sequence: CASSQDRGSETQYF.

The chain is built from TRBV12-3 or TRBV12-4 and TRBJ1-5. This CDR3 has 14 amino acids. The CDR3 is CASSFRSPNQPQHF.

This chain uses TRBV10-3 with TRBJ2-3. The CDR3 extends over 12 amino acids. Germline CDR1 is ENHRY and CDR2 is SYGVKD. CDR3 sequence: CAILDSTDTQYF.

This chain links TRBV20-1 with TRBJ2-1; there is no DNA to check the TCRdb D call of TRBD1. CDR3 size: 14 residues. The germline V gene encodes CDR1 DFQATT and CDR2 SNEGSKA (reference sequence). The chain's CDR3 is CSAGGQGIYNEQFF.

This chain joins TRBV6-1 and TRBJ2-5. The germline V gene encodes CDR1 MNHNS and CDR2 SASEGT. The CDR3 runs to 13 residues. The CDR3: CASATGIQETQYF.

The rearrangement joins TRBV11-3 to TRBJ2-3; the D call of TRBD2 rests on TCRdb alone, since no DNA is present to check it. The CDR3 is 13 amino acids. Germline-derived CDR1 and CDR2 are SGHNT and YENEEA. The CDR3 sequence: CASRSRGVDTQYF.